Each of the 8 T cell receptor beta chains below was sequenced from the same sample in a study of blood T cell repertoires in COVID-19 (dated by TCRdb to 2020 to 2022). The library was produced with the immunoSEQ multiplex PCR assay. TCRdb limited this immuneACCESS table to in-frame rearrangements with V and J called. A share of clones is missing; checked studies link under half to unresolved V genes, and the rest is unexplained. Present in this sample are around 100,000 clones, more than 75% of which were seen just once. 15% of the sample is taken by the ten largest. Sequencing was carried out using peripheral blood. The source is a human donor in a cohort sampled during active COVID-19.

CDR3 bases: TGCGCCACCGGTGGAGGGGGGGGTACTGAAGCTTTCTTT. Translating gives CATGGGGGTEAFF. J is TRBJ1-1 and V is TRBV4-1, with D possibly being TRBD1 (6 bases). V lost 10 bases to trimming and J lost 5 bases, with 17 bases between them. The CDR3 consists of 13 residues. CDR1 and CDR2 from the germline V gene are MGHRA and YSYEKL.

The V call is TRBV9, the J call TRBJ2-3, with D hard to call. Germline CDR1 SGDLS, CDR2 YYNGEE. The V gene lost 3 bases and the J gene lost 1 base, with 3 bases spanning the gap. CDR3 length: 12 residues. CDR3 protein: CASSAGTDTQYF. The CDR3 DNA reads TGTGCCAGCAGCGCCGGCACAGATACGCAGTATTTT.

The chain joins TRBV7-8 to TRBJ2-7; possible D gene TRBD1, 6 bases. Germline-derived CDR1 and CDR2 are SGHVS and FQNEAQ. This CDR3 spans 14 amino acids. V was shortened by 1 base and J by 1 base, with 8 bases between the two germline ends. CDR3 residues: CASSLEGQSYEQYF. As DNA, the CDR3 is TGTGCCAGCAGCTTAGAAGGACAGTCCTACGAGCAGTACTTC.

This clone was detected only once. The V call is TRBV12-3 or TRBV12-4, the J call TRBJ2-7; TRBD1 agrees at 9 bases. The CDR3 is 13 residues long. The trim removed 8 bases at V and 4 bases at J, leaving 6 bases unmatched. CDR3: CASRTGDLYEQYF. In DNA form, the CDR3 reads TGTGCCAGCCGGACAGGGGACCTTTACGAGCAGTACTTC.

This chain connects TRBV21-1 to TRBJ2-1; the table's D call of TRBD1 was not tested on the DNA. TRBV21-1 corresponds to a pseudogene. The CDR3 is made up of 17 amino acids. The chain's CDR3 is CASSKVRGQGGYNEQFF. In DNA form, the CDR3 reads TGTGCCAGCAGCAAAGTTCGGGGACAGGGGGGGTACAATGAGCAGTTCTTC.

This clone was detected ten times or more. Written as DNA, the CDR3 is TGTGCCAGCAGCTTAAGCACAGGGATGAACACTGAAGCTTTCTTT. This codes for CASSLSTGMNTEAFF. J is TRBJ1-1 and V is TRBV7-3; perhaps TRBD1 as D (6 bases). V dropped 1 base and J dropped 0 bases, with 9 bases sitting between them. Germline CDR1 SGHTA, CDR2 FQGTGA. The CDR3 runs 15 residues.

In nucleotides, the CDR3 is TGTGCCAGCAGCTCGGGACTAGCGGGAGAAACCGGGGAGCTGTTTTTT. Residues: CASSSGLAGETGELFF. This rearrangement joins TRBV7-9 to TRBJ2-2; 14 bases agree with TRBD2. Germline assignment: CDR1 SEHNR and CDR2 FQNEAQ (reference sequence). The length of the CDR3 is 16 residues. V was pared by 4 bases and J by 5 bases, with 3 bases of the junction left unmatched.

In its sample, this clone was seen once. The chain combines TRBV4-1 with TRBJ1-1, with 7 bases aligning to TRBD1. The CDR3 extends over 15 amino acids. J lost 0 bases, V lost 1 base, and 2 bases had no gene match. CDR1 and CDR2 from the germline V gene are MGHRA and YSYEKL. The CDR3 coding sequence is TGCGCCAGCAGCCAAGTGACAGGGATGAACACTGAAGCTTTCTTT. Translation gives CASSQVTGMNTEAFF.